This T cell receptor beta chain was identified during a study of technical replicates of blood from several donors. Germline V gene sequence: CDR1 SNHLY, CDR2 FYNNEI. The length of the CDR3 is 15 residues. J gave up 2 bases and V 4 bases, and 2 bases lay outside the gene matches. Profiled with immunoSEQ multiplex PCR; TCRdb holds only in-frame clones, not every one. The top ten clones hold 0.35% to 0.45% of a sample with around 72,000 clones, 92% of them seen once. The sequence came from a human donor in good health. The chain links TRBV2 to TRBJ2-5; TRBD2 matches at 12 bases. The specimen sequenced was T cells isolated from PBMCs. In DNA form, the CDR3 reads TGTGCCAGCAGTGGACTAGCGGGGGATCAAGAGACCCAGTACTTC. Protein sequence: CASSGLAGDQETQYF.